This TCR beta chain emerged from a study of T-cell reconstitution after alpha-beta-depleted transplantation in children. In its sample, this clonotype was seen many times. Preparing the TCRbeta library involved the use of unique molecular identifiers. TCRdb re-called the PCR reads through MiXCR, storing one row per CDR3 protein. The sample shows nearly 400,000 distinct CDR3 sequences, roughly 20% of them seen only once. Germline CDR1 is MNHEY and CDR2 is SMNVEV (reference sequence). The CDR3 is made up of 17 amino acids. Trimming pared 6 bases from V and 1 base from J, leaving 18 bases between. Sample: PBMCs from the stem cell graft donor, taken from the stem cell graft. V gene TRBV27 combines with J gene TRBJ2-2; tentatively, D is TRBD1 or TRBD2 (5 bases each). The TCR comes from a human donor who donated a stem cell graft to a child with acute myeloid leukemia. The CDR3 DNA is TGTGCCAGCAGCCGGGGCCCGGGTTTCGTGAACACCGGGGAGCTGTTTTTT. Translation gives CASSRGPGFVNTGELFF.